A single sample gave rise to the 4 T cell receptor beta chains below, sequenced in a study of T-cell reconstitution after alpha-beta-depleted transplantation in children (dated by TCRdb to the mid-2010s). The library was prepared using PCR. Sequenced on an Illumina HiSeq 2500. TCR library preparation used molecular barcoding, with unique molecular identifiers applied to normalize quantification of the TCRbeta repertoire. The public sequencing data were trimmed at Q25 with fastp and processed into clonotypes with MiXCR by TCRdb, which kept only in-frame beta chains. Identical CDR3 protein sequences are pooled into one entry, listed with their most common genes and DNA. The table for this sample lists more than 200,000 distinct CDR3 sequences; under 20% of them were counted only once. Together, the top ten hold roughly two fifths of the sample. Taken with the paper, the label for treatment or condition translates to: allogeneic hematopoietic cell transplantation with graft depleted of TCRalphabeta T cells and CD19 B cells.

The source was PBMCs, mostly from graft donor cells, collected 360 days after TCRalphabeta/CD19-depleted stem cell transplant. Receptors originate from a male patient between 2 and 15 years old who had a stem cell transplant for acute lymphoblastic leukemia, so the T cells may come from the graft donor.

The chain has TRBV6-2 or TRBV6-3 and TRBJ2-7; the match to TRBD2 covers 11 bases. Trimming cost V 6 bases and J 0 bases; bases outside gene matches: 10. The germline gives CDR1 MNHEY, CDR2 SVGEGT. The length of the CDR3 is 17 residues. The CDR3 is CASSQLAGALSSYEQYF. CDR3 nucleotide sequence: TGTGCCAGCAGCCAACTAGCGGGGGCCCTATCCTCCTACGAGCAGTACTTC.

The table lists this clonotype with a few counts. V gene TRBV2 combines with J gene TRBJ2-5; 12 bases are a match to TRBD1. The ends lost 7 bases at V and 4 bases at J; junction bases unmatched: 7. The CDR3 extends over 15 amino acids. Per the germline V gene, CDR1 is SNHLY and CDR2 is FYNNEI. CDR3 in amino acids: CASIQWDRGPETQYF. The CDR3 bases are TGTGCCAGCATACAATGGGACAGGGGGCCAGAGACCCAGTACTTC.

This clonotype was observed many times. The rearrangement links TRBV5-5 to TRBJ1-2, with D unresolved. The V gene lost 5 bases and the J gene lost 4 bases, with 12 bases spanning the gap. CDR1 is SGHKS, CDR2 YYEKEE, per germline (reference sequence). This CDR3 is built from 13 residues. CDR3 protein: CASRTDGGYGYTF. In DNA form, the CDR3 reads TGTGCCAGCAGAACGGACGGTGGCTATGGCTACACCTTC.

The genes are TRBV20-1 and TRBJ2-3, with a possible D match to TRBD2 (7 bases). Trimming took 3 bases from V and 0 from J, leaving 16 bases between them. The CDR3 contains 16 residues. In germline, CDR1 is DFQATT, CDR2 SNEGSKA (reference sequence). CDR3 coding DNA: TGCAGTGCTAGCGGCGGGGGCTTTACTAGCACAGATACGCAGTATTTT. This sequence encodes CSASGGGFTSTDTQYF.